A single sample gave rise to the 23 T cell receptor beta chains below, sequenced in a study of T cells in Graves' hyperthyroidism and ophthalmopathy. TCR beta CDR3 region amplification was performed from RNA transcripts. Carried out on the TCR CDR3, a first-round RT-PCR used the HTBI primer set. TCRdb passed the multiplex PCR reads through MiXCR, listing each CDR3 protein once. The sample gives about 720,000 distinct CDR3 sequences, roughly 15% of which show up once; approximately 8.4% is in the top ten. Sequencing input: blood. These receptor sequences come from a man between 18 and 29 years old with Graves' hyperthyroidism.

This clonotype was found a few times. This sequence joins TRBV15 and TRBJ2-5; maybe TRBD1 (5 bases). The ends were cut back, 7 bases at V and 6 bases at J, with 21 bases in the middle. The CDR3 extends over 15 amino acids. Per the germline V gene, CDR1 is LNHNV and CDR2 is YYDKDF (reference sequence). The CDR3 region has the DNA TGTGCCACCACCCCCTCGTCCGCAGGGCCAAAGACCCAGTACTTC. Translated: CATTPSSAGPKTQYF.

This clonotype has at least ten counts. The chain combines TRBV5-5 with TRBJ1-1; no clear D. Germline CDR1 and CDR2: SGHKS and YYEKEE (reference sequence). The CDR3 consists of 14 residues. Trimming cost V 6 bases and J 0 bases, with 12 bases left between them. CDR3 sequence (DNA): TGTGCCAGCAACATCCACAACATGAACACTGAAGCTTTCTTT. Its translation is CASNIHNMNTEAFF.

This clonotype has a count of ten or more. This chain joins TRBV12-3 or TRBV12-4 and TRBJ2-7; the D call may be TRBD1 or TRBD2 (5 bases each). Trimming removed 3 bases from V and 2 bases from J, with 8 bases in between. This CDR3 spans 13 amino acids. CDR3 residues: CASSFGDAYEQYF. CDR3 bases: TGTGCCAGCAGTTTCGGGGACGCCTACGAGCAGTACTTC.

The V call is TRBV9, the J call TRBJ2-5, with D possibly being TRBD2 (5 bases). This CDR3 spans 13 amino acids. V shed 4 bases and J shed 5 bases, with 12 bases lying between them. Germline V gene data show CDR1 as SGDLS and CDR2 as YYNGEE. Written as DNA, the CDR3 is TGTGCCAGCAGCCAAGGTGGGGAGGAGACCCAGTACTTC. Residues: CASSQGGEETQYF.

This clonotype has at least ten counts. CDR3 nucleotides: TGTGCCAGCAGTTCAGAGTCGAACACTGAAGCTTTCTTT. As protein: CASSSESNTEAFF. The V gene is TRBV28, the J gene TRBJ1-1; no firm D call. CDR3 size: 13 residues. Germline assignment: CDR1 MDHEN and CDR2 SYDVKM. Trimming took 4 bases from V and 1 from J, leaving 7 bases between them.

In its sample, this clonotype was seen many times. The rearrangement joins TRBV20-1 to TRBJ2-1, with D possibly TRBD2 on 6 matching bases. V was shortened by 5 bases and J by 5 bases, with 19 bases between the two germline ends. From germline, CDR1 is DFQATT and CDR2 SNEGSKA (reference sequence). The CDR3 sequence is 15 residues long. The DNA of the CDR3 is TGCAGTGCTCCCGACCTGGGGCGGGGCCACAATGAGCAGTTCTTC. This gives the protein CSAPDLGRGHNEQFF.

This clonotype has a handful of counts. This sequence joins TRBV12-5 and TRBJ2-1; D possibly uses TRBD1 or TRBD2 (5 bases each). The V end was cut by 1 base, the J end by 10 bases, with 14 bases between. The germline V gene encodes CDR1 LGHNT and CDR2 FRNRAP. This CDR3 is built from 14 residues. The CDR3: CASGLGLGPREQFF. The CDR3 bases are TGTGCTAGTGGTTTGGGCTTGGGACCTAGAGAGCAGTTCTTC.

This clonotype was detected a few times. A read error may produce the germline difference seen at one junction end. The CDR3 reads CAGSLTPGHRTYEQYF. CDR3 nucleotides: TGTGCCGGCAGCCTGACCCCGGGACATCGTACCTACGAGCAGTACTTC. V is TRBV27 and J is TRBJ2-7, with a possible D match to TRBD1 (6 bases). This CDR3 region has 16 residues. Germline loops: CDR1 MNHEY, CDR2 SMNVEV (reference sequence).

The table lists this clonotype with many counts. The CDR3 DNA is TGTGCCAGCAGTCACCTCGGGACAGGGGGCCGGGGTGAGCAGTTCTTC. Translation: CASSHLGTGGRGEQFF. This chain connects TRBV28 to TRBJ2-1, with 12 bases identical to TRBD1. This CDR3 is built from 16 residues. CDR1 is MDHEN and CDR2 is SYDVKM in the germline V gene. V shed 5 bases, J shed 9 bases, and the junction held 11 bases outside the gene matches.

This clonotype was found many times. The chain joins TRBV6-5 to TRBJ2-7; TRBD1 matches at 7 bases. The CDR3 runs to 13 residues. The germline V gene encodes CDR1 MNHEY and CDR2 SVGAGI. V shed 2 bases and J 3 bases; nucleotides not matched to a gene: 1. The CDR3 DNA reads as TGTGCCAGCAGTTACGGGACAGTCTACGAGCAGTACTTC. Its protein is CASSYGTVYEQYF.

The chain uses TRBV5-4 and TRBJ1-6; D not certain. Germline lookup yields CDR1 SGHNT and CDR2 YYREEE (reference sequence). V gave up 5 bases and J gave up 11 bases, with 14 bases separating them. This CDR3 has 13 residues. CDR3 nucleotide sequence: TGTGCCAGCAGGCTCTCTGCGGGGACACCCCTCCACTTT. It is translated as CASRLSAGTPLHF.

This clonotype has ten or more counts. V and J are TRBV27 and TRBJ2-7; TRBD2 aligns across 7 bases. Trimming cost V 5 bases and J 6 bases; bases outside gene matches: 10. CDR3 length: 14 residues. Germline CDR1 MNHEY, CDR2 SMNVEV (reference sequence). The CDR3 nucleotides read TGTGCCAGCAGTAGAGTTGGGGGGGTCGGCGAGCAGTACTTC. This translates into CASSRVGGVGEQYF.

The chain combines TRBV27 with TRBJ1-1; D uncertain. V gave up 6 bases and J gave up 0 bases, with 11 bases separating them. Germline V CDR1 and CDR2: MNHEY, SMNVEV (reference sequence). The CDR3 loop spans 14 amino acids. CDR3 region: CASSPFPLNTEAFF. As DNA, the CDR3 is TGTGCCAGCAGCCCCTTCCCCCTGAACACTGAAGCTTTCTTT.

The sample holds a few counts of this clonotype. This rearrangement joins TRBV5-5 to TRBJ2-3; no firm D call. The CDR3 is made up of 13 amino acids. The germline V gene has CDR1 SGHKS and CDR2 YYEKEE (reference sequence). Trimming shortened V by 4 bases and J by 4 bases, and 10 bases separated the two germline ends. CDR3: CASSPVRPDTQYF. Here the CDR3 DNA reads TGTGCCAGCAGCCCCGTCCGGCCAGATACGCAGTATTTT.

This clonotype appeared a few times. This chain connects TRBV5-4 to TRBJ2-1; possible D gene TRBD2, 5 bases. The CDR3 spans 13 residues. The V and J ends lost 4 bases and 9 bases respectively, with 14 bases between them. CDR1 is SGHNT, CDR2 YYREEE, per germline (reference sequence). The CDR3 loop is CASSMDLRTEQFF. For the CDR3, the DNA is TGTGCCAGCAGCATGGACTTGAGGACTGAGCAGTTCTTC.

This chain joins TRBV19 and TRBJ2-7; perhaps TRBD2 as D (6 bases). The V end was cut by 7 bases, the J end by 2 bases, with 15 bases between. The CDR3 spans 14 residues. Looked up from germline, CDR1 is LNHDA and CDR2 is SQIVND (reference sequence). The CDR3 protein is CASTSGTGAYEQYF. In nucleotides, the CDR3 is TGTGCCAGTACTTCCGGGACGGGAGCCTACGAGCAGTACTTC.

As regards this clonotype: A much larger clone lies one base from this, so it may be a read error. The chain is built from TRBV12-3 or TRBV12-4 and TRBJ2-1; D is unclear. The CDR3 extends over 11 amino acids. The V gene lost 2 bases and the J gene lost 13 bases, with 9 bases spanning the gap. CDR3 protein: CASSLNNIQFF. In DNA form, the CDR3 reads TGTGCCAGCAGTTTAAACAATATCCAGTTCTTC.

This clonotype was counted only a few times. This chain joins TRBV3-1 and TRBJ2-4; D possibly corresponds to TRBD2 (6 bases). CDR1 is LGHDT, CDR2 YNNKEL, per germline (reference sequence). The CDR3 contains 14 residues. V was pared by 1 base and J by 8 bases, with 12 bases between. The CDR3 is CASSQVSGGDIQYF. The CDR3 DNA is TGTGCCAGCAGCCAAGTCTCAGGCGGGGACATTCAGTACTTC.

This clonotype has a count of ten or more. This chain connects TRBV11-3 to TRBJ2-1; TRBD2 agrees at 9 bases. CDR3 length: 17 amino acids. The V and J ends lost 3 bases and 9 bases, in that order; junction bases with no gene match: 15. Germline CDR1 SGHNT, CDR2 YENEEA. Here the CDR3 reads CASSFISGRFVRSEQFF. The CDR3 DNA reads TGTGCCAGCAGCTTCATCAGCGGGAGGTTCGTCCGGAGTGAGCAGTTCTTC.

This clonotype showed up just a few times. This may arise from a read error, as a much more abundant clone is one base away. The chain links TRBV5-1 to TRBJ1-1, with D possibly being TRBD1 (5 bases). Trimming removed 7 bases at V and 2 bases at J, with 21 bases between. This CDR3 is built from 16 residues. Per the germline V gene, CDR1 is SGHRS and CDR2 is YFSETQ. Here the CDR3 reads CASLPGRYPRNTEAFF. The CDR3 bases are TGCGCCAGCCTGCCGGGACGGTACCCACGAAACACTGAAGCTTTCTTT.

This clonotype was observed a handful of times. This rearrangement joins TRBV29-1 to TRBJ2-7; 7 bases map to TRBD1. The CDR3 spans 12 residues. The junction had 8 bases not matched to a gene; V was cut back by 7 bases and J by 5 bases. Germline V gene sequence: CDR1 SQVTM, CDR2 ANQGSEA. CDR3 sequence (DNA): TGCAGCGCCTTGACAGGGTTCAACGAGCAGTACTTC. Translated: CSALTGFNEQYF.

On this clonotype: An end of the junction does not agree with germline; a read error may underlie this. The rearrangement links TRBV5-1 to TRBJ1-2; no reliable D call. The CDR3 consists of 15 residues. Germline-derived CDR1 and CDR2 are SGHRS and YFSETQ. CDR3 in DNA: TGCGCCAGCAGCCCCTCTTTGGCCGCTAACTATGGCTGCACCTTC. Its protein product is CASSPSLAANYGCTF.

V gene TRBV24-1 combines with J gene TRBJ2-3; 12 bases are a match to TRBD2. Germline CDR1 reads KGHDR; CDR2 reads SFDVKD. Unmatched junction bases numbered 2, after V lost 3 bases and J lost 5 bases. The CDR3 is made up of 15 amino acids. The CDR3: CATSDRLAGEDTQYF. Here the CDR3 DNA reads TGTGCCACCAGTGATCGACTAGCGGGAGAAGATACGCAGTATTTT.